The rows below give T cell receptor beta chains drawn from one sample of a study of T cell responses to AZD1222 COVID-19 vaccine. Data came from immunoSEQ multiplex PCR; TCRdb stores just in-frame clones and leaves some out. The sample carries about 78,000 clones, 75% to 90% recorded once. The sample here was peripheral blood, taken 28 days after the second AZD1222 dose. The receptor set was obtained from an adult who received the AZD1222 COVID-19 vaccine. CDR3s include the opening cysteine and the closing phenylalanine or tryptophan. Fields, in order: D gene, J gene, clone size, V gene, CDR3 protein, CDR3 DNA. D genes are given only for firm matches. Not every row has a clone size; where given, it reads once, few, many or a size class.

NA,TRBJ1-1,NA,TRBV12-3/TRBV12-4,CAAGAGGRTEAFF,TGTGCCGCCGGGGCGGGAGGGCGGACTGAAGCTTTCTTT
TRBD2,TRBJ2-7,NA,TRBV4-2,CASSHVISGASYEQYF,TGTGCCAGCAGCCACGTGATTAGCGGGGCCTCCTACGAGCAGTACTTC
NA,TRBJ1-1,NA,TRBV19,CASSIQGRKNTEAFF,TGTGCCAGTAGTATACAGGGACGGAAGAACACTGAAGCTTTCTTT
NA,TRBJ1-6,NA,TRBV11-1,CASSGREVSPLHF,TGTGCCAGCAGCGGCAGGGAGGTCTCACCCCTCCACTTT
TRBD1,TRBJ1-5,NA,TRBV19,CASSMVQGNQPQHF,TGTGCCAGTAGTATGGTACAGGGGAATCAGCCCCAGCATTTT
TRBD1,TRBJ1-3,NA,TRBV5-4,CASSSPDRGPGNTIYF,TGTGCCAGCAGCTCCCCCGACAGGGGGCCAGGAAACACCATATATTTT
NA,TRBJ1-3,NA,TRBV30,CAWQLVGSSGNTIYF,TGTGCCTGGCAGTTAGTCGGGAGCTCTGGAAACACCATATATTTT
NA,TRBJ1-5,NA,TRBV7-9,CASSLEESNSNQPQHF,TGTGCCAGCAGCTTAGAGGAGTCAAATAGCAATCAGCCCCAGCATTTT
TRBD2,TRBJ2-3,NA,TRBV27,CASSASGGAADTQYF,TGTGCCAGCAGTGCTAGCGGGGGGGCGGCAGATACGCAGTATTTT
NA,TRBJ1-6,NA,TRBV4-1,CASSQNQGLGVSPLHF,TGCGCCAGCAGCCAAAACCAGGGGCTCGGGGTTTCACCCCTCCACTTT
TRBD1,TRBJ2-3,NA,TRBV7-9,CASSLTGGTDTQYF,TGTGCCAGCAGTTTGACAGGGGGCACAGATACGCAGTATTTT
NA,TRBJ2-2,once,TRBV7-9,CASSPGWDTGELFF,TGTGCCAGCAGCCCGGGGTGGGACACCGGGGAGCTGTTTTTT
NA,TRBJ1-1,once,TRBV10-3,CAISESVVPLGKQGTEAFF,TGTGCCATCAGTGAGTCTGTGGTGCCCTTGGGAAAACAGGGCACTGAAGCTTTCTTT
NA,TRBJ2-5,NA,TRBV6-2/TRBV6-3,CASTPLARGTETQYF,TGTGCCAGCACCCCACTAGCGAGGGGGACGGAGACCCAGTACTTC
TRBD1,TRBJ1-3,NA,TRBV19,CASSKDRAGNTIYF,TGTGCCAGTAGCAAAGACAGGGCTGGAAACACCATATATTTT
NA,TRBJ2-7,NA,TRBV2,CASGLLNPYEQYF,TGTGCCAGCGGACTCCTGAATCCCTACGAGCAGTACTTC
NA,TRBJ2-5,once,TRBV12-3/TRBV12-4,CASQGQETQYF,TGTGCCAGCCAAGGCCAAGAGACCCAGTACTTC
NA,TRBJ2-1,NA,TRBV5-1,CASSFRNTYNEQFF,TGCGCCAGCAGCTTCAGGAATACCTACAATGAGCAGTTCTTC
NA,TRBJ1-5,NA,TRBV24-1,CATSGDGNQPQHF,TGTGCCACCAGTGGGGATGGCAATCAGCCCCAGCATTTT
NA,TRBJ1-6,NA,TRBV27,CASSFKTGSNSPLHF,TGTGCCAGCAGTTTTAAGACCGGGTCGAATTCACCCCTCCACTTT
TRBD1,TRBJ1-1,NA,TRBV6-5,CASSYSTGRGTEAFF,TGTGCCAGCAGTTACTCGACAGGGCGGGGCACTGAAGCTTTCTTT
NA,TRBJ1-6,NA,TRBV3-1/TRBV3-2,CASSHREYNSPLHF,TGTGCCAGCAGCCACAGGGAATATAATTCACCCCTCCACTTT
NA,TRBJ1-5,NA,TRBV27,CASSLTGNQPQHF,TGTGCCAGCAGTTTAACAGGCAATCAGCCCCAGCATTTT
NA,TRBJ1-1,NA,TRBV19,CASSVTLFFNTEAFF,TGTGCCAGTAGTGTTACACTATTTTTCAACACTGAAGCTTTCTTT
NA,TRBJ2-2,few,TRBV19,CASRREGSRVSGELFF,TGTGCCAGTAGGCGAGAGGGGTCAAGAGTCTCCGGGGAGCTGTTTTTT
TRBD1,TRBJ1-1,NA,TRBV6-2/TRBV6-3,CASSYLRGTEAFF,TGTGCCAGCAGTTACCTCAGGGGGACTGAAGCTTTCTTT
NA,TRBJ1-2,NA,TRBV7-2,CASSSPIAATDYTF,TGTGCCAGCAGCTCTCCGATAGCCGCGACGGACTACACCTTC
NA,TRBJ2-7,NA,TRBV7-8,CASSPLGEQYF,TGTGCCAGCAGCCCTCTGGGGGAGCAGTACTTC
NA,TRBJ2-7,NA,TRBV30,CAWSVDGSYEQYF,TGTGCCTGGAGTGTAGACGGGTCCTACGAGCAGTACTTC